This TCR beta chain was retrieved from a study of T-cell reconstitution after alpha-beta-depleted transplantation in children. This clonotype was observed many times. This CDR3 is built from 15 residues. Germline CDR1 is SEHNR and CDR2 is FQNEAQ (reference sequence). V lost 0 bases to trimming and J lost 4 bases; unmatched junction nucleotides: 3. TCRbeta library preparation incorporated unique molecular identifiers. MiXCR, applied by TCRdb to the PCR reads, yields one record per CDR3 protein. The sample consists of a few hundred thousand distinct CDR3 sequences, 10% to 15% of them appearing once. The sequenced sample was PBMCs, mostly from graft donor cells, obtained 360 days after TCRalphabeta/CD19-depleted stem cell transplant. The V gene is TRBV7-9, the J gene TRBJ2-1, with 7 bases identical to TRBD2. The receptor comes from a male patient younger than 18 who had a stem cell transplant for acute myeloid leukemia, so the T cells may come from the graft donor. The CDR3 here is CASSLAPSGYNEQFF. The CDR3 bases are TGTGCCAGCAGCTTAGCGCCTAGCGGATACAATGAGCAGTTCTTC.